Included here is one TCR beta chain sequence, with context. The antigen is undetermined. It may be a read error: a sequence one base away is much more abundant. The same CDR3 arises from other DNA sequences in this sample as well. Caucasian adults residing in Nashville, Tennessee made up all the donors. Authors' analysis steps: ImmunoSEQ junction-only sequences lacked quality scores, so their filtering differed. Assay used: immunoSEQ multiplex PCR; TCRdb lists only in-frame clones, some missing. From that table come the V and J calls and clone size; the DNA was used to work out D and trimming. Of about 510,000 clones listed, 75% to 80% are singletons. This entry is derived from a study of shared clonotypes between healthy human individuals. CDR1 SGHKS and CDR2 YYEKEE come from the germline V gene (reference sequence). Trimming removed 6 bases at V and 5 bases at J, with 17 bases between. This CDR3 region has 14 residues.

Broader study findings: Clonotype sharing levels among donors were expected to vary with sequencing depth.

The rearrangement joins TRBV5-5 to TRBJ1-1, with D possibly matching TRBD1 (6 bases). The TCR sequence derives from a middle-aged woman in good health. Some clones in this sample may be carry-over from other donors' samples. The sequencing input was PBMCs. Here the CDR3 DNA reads TGTGCCAGCATCCCGGAGCCGGGGGCGACTGAAGCTTTCTTT. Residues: CASIPEPGATEAFF.